This entry is about one T cell receptor (beta chain). Its specific antigen is unknown. No much larger clonotype is one base removed from it; base qualities were not supplied. Based on the germline V gene, the CDR1 and CDR2 sequences are SQVTM and ANQGSEA. Trimming at the junction amounts to 7 bases on V and 2 bases on J, and the germline ends lie 13 bases apart. Measured from the cysteine to the phenylalanine, the CDR3 is 13 residues long. CDR3 DNA only is kept here, 39 bases in frame from base 1. The data belong to a study of response to subunit inactivated influenza vaccine (dated by TCRdb to the late 2010s). For the wider study: Deep quantitative T cell receptor repertoire profiling was used in the study to track responses to a trivalent subunit inactivated influenza vaccine.

Study-level results and caveats: The authors suggested that each seasonal influenza vaccination may recruit only a limited number of new T cells.

Libraries were made using RT-PCR. Sequencing used an Illumina HiSeq 2500. Starting from the raw public reads, TCRdb applied fastp trimming at Q25, assembled clones with MiXCR and retained in-frame beta chains. Rows with a matching CDR3 protein are joined into one entry that keeps the most common DNA and genes. The sample table shows roughly 780,000 distinct CDR3 sequences, and roughly 18% are seen once. The ten largest clones add up to about a tenth of the sample. The clonotype originates from a man aged 50-60 years who received an inactivated influenza vaccine. Donor details come from another sample of the same person, matched by shared clones. The rearranged chain carries TRBV29-1 and TRBJ2-3; matching of 5 bases hints at TRBD2 as the D gene. The source was PBMCs from blood, collected approximately 5 days after vaccination. CDR3 sequence: CSGGEGDTDTQYF. The DNA reads as follows: TGCAGCGGTGGAGAGGGAGACACAGATACGCAGTATTTT.